The present T cell receptor beta chain was sequenced within a study of blood T cell repertoires in COVID-19. For the study at large: The origin of the acute and convalescent COVID-19 samples was the United States, Italy and Spain.

Authors' processing steps: Cell counts per sample came from amplifying reference gene primers. Assay: immunoSEQ multiplex PCR; the TCRdb copy retains only in-frame clones and omits some. That table is the source of V, J and clone size, and D and trimming were worked out from the DNA. The table lists 60,000 to 75,000 clones, around 74% of them singletons. The CDR3 has 15 amino acids. Germline loops: CDR1 SGHVS, CDR2 FNYEAQ. The ends lost 1 base at V and 6 bases at J; junction bases unmatched: 8. The sequence came from a woman between 50 and 59 years old with active or convalescent COVID-19. This chain links TRBV7-6 with TRBJ1-2; 7 nucleotides align to TRBD1. The specimen sequenced was peripheral blood. The CDR3 bases are TGTGCCAGCAGCTTAGGGCAGGGGGAGCACAATGGCTACACCTTC. Protein: CASSLGQGEHNGYTF.